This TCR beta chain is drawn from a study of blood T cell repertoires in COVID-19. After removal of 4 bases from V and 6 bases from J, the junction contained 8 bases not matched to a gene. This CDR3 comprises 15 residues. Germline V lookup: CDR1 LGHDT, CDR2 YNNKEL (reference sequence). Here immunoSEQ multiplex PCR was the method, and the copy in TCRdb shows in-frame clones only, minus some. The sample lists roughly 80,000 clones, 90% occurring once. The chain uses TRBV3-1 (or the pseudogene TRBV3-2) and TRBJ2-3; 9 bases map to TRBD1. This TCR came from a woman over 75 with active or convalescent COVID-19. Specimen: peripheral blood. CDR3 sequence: CASSLGTGRLDTQYF. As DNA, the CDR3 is TGTGCCAGCAGCCTCGGGACAGGGAGGTTGGATACGCAGTATTTT.